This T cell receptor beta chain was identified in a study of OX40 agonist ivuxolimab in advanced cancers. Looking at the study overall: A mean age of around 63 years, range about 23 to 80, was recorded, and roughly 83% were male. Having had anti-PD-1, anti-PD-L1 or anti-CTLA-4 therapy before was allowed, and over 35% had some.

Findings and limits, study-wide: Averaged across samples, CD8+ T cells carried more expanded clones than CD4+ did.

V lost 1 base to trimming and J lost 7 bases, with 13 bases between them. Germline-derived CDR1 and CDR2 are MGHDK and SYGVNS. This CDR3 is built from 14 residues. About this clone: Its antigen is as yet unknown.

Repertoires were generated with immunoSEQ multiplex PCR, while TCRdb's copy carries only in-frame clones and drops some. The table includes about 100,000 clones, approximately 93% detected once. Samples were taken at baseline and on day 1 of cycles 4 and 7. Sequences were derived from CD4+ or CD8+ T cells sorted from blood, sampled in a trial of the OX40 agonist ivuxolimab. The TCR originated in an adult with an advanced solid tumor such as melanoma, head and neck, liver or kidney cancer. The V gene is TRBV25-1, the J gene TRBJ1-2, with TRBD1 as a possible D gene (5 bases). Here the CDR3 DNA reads TGTGCCAGCAGTGAATGGGGGGGATCAGCTGGCTACACCTTC. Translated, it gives CASSEWGGSAGYTF.